This entry lists 5 T cell receptor beta chains sequenced from one sample in a study of T cells in Graves' hyperthyroidism and ophthalmopathy. Amplified TCR beta CDR3 regions came from RNA transcripts. A set of HTBI primers served as the primers for a first-round RT-PCR of the TCR CDR3. TCRdb recomputed calls from the multiplex PCR reads with MiXCR, one row per CDR3 protein. The profile shows about 560,000 distinct CDR3 sequences, about a sixth of them singletons. The specimen sequenced was blood. The receptors were sampled from a woman under 30 with Graves' hyperthyroidism.

This clonotype was detected only a few times. The chain employs TRBV6-2 or TRBV6-3 and TRBJ1-5; 9 bases line up with TRBD1. The germline V gene encodes CDR1 MNHEY and CDR2 SVGEGT. The CDR3 sequence is 13 residues long. V shed 6 bases, J shed 5 bases, and the junction held 2 bases outside the gene matches. CDR3 nucleotides: TGTGCCAGCAGCAACAGGGGGCATCAGCCCCAGCATTTT. It yields the protein CASSNRGHQPQHF.

The chain employs TRBV19 and TRBJ2-1, with TRBD2 matching over 9 bases. Germline CDR1 reads LNHDA; CDR2 reads SQIVND (reference sequence). The CDR3 extends over 16 amino acids. J gave up 8 bases and V 3 bases, and 11 bases lay outside the gene matches. CDR3 region: CASSISPGLAVDEQFF. The CDR3 DNA reads TGTGCCAGTAGTATCAGCCCGGGACTAGCAGTGGATGAGCAGTTCTTC. Full variable domain (outside the CDR3, taken from reference TRBV19 and TRBJ2-1): DGGITQSPKYLFRKEGQNVTLSCEQNLNHDAMYWYRQDPGQGLRLIYYSQIVNDFQKGDIAEGYSVSREKKESFPLTVTSAQKNPTAFYLCASSISPGLAVDEQFFGPGTRLTVL.

The chain employs TRBV29-1 and TRBJ2-7; D not certain. This CDR3 has 8 residues. Germline loops: CDR1 SQVTM, CDR2 ANQGSEA. Deletions cut 3 bases from V and 9 bases from J, with 3 bases between. DNA of the CDR3: TGCAGCGTTGATCTGCAGTACTTC. This gives the protein CSVDLQYF.

This clonotype was counted ten times or more. V and J are TRBV2 and TRBJ2-3, with D possibly matching TRBD2 (7 bases). There are 15 residues in the CDR3. Per germline, CDR1 SNHLY and CDR2 FYNNEI. V was cut by 3 bases and J by 4 bases, with 14 bases left in between. CDR3 DNA: TGTGCCAGCAGTGAGACCGGGGGGCTGGCAGATACGCAGTATTTT. Translating gives CASSETGGLADTQYF. Based on the CDR3 plus reference TRBV2 and TRBJ2-3, the full variable domain is EPEVTQTPSHQVTQMGQEVILRCVPISNHLYFYWYRQILGQKVEFLVSFYNNEISEKSEIFDDQFSVERPDGSNFTLKIRSTKLEDSAMYFCASSETGGLADTQYFGPGTRLTVL.

This chain links TRBV7-9 with TRBJ2-3; 13 bases line up with TRBD2. Trimming took 5 bases from V and 1 from J; bases not matched to a gene: 9. The CDR3 sequence is 18 residues long. Germline CDR1 and CDR2: SEHNR and FQNEAQ (reference sequence). In DNA, the CDR3 is TGTGCCAGCAGCCTCCTACCCGGGACTAGCGGGGGCACAGATACGCAGTATTTT. This sequence encodes CASSLLPGTSGGTDTQYF. Combining the CDR3 with reference TRBV7-9 and TRBJ2-3 gives the whole variable domain DTGVSQNPRHKITKRGQNVTFRCDPISEHNRLYWYRQTLGQGPEFLTYFQNEAQLEKSRLLSDRFSAERPKGSFSTLEIQRTEQGDSAMYLCASSLLPGTSGGTDTQYFGPGTRLTVL.